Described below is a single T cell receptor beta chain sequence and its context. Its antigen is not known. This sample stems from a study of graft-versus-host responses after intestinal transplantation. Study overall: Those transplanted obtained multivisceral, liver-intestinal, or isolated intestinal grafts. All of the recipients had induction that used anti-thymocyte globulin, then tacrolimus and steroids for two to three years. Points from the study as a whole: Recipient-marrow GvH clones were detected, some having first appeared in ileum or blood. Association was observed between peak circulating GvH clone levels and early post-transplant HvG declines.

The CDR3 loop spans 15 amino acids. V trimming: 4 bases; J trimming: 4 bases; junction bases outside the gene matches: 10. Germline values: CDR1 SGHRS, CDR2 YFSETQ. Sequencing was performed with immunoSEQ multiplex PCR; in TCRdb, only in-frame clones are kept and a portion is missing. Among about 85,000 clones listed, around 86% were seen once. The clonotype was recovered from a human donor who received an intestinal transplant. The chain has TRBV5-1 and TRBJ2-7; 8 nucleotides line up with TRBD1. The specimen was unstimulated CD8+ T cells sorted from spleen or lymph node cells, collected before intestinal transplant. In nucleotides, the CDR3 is TGCGCCAGCAGCCCCGCCCAGGGGGCGCAATACGAGCAGTACTTC. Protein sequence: CASSPAQGAQYEQYF.